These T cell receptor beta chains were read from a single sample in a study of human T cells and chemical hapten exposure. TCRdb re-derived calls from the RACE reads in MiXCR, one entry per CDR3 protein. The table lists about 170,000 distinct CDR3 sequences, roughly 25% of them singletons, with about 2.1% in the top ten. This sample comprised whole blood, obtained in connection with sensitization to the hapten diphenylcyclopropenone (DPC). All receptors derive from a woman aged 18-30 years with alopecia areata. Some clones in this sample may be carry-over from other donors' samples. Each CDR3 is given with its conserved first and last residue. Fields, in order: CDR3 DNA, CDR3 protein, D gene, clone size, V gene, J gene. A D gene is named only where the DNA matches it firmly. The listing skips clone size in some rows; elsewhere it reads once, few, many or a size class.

CDR3nt: TGTGCCAGCAGTACCCTAGGGATGGGGAGTGGTGAGCAGTTCTTC
CDR3aa: CASSTLGMGSGEQFF
d_gene: -
abundance: once
v_gene: TRBV6-2/TRBV6-3
j_gene: TRBJ2-1

CDR3nt: TGCAGTGCTAGGCCCGCTAGCGGGAGACCAGATACGCAGTATTTT
CDR3aa: CSARPASGRPDTQYF
d_gene: TRBD2
abundance: -
v_gene: TRBV20-1
j_gene: TRBJ2-3

CDR3nt: TGTGCCATCAGTGTGGGGGGCTCCAATGAGCAGTTCTTC
CDR3aa: CAISVGGSNEQFF
d_gene: -
abundance: -
v_gene: TRBV10-3
j_gene: TRBJ2-1

CDR3nt: TGTGCCAGCAGCGGGGACAGGGGCTCGAACACTGAAGCTTTCTTT
CDR3aa: CASSGDRGSNTEAFF
d_gene: -
abundance: -
v_gene: TRBV21-1
j_gene: TRBJ1-1

CDR3nt: TGTGCCAGCAGCAGGACTCCCGGGACCCAGTACTTC
CDR3aa: CASSRTPGTQYF
d_gene: -
abundance: few
v_gene: TRBV11-2
j_gene: TRBJ2-5

CDR3nt: TGTGCCAGCAGGGGTACAGGTTGGGACACTGAAGCTTTCTTT
CDR3aa: CASRGTGWDTEAFF
d_gene: -
abundance: -
v_gene: TRBV28
j_gene: TRBJ1-1

CDR3nt: TGCAGCGTTCACCCTCTAGCGGGAGGTTCCAACGAGCAGTACTTC
CDR3aa: CSVHPLAGGSNEQYF
d_gene: TRBD2
abundance: many
v_gene: TRBV29-1
j_gene: TRBJ2-7

CDR3nt: TGCGCCAGCAGCTTGGAAGGACCAGGCTACACCTTC
CDR3aa: CASSLEGPGYTF
d_gene: -
abundance: -
v_gene: TRBV5-1
j_gene: TRBJ1-2

CDR3nt: TGCAGCGTTGGCGGCAGGGAGGCAGATACGCAGTATTTT
CDR3aa: CSVGGREADTQYF
d_gene: -
abundance: few
v_gene: TRBV29-1
j_gene: TRBJ2-3

CDR3nt: TGTGCCAGCAGCCAACTCACAGGGGGCGCCGGAGCTTTCTTT
CDR3aa: CASSQLTGGAGAFF
d_gene: TRBD1
abundance: many
v_gene: TRBV5-4
j_gene: TRBJ1-1

CDR3nt: TGTGCCAGCAGCTTACGGCTGGCAGGGGCCGGGGAGCAGTACTTC
CDR3aa: CASSLRLAGAGEQYF
d_gene: -
abundance: many
v_gene: TRBV7-2
j_gene: TRBJ2-7

CDR3nt: TGCAGCGTCCAGGCGACAGGGACCTACGAGCAGTACTTC
CDR3aa: CSVQATGTYEQYF
d_gene: TRBD1
abundance: -
v_gene: TRBV29-1
j_gene: TRBJ2-7

CDR3nt: TGTGCCAGCTCACCCGGGTATAGCAATCAGCCCCAGCATTTT
CDR3aa: CASSPGYSNQPQHF
d_gene: -
abundance: many
v_gene: TRBV27
j_gene: TRBJ1-5

CDR3nt: TGTGCCAGCAGCCAAGAACTAGCGGTGATATACAATGAGCAGTTCTTC
CDR3aa: CASSQELAVIYNEQFF
d_gene: TRBD2
abundance: few
v_gene: TRBV4-2
j_gene: TRBJ2-1

CDR3nt: TGTGCCAGCAGCTTGTGGGGCGCCCTTGAAGCTTTCTTT
CDR3aa: CASSLWGALEAFF
d_gene: -
abundance: -
v_gene: TRBV11-2
j_gene: TRBJ1-1

CDR3nt: TGTGCCATCAGTGATAGTGCCCGCAGCTACGAGCAGTACTTC
CDR3aa: CAISDSARSYEQYF
d_gene: -
abundance: -
v_gene: TRBV10-3
j_gene: TRBJ2-7

CDR3nt: TGCAGCGTCCGAGTCGGGACACACACCGGGGAGCTGTTTTTT
CDR3aa: CSVRVGTHTGELFF
d_gene: -
abundance: -
v_gene: TRBV29-1
j_gene: TRBJ2-2

CDR3nt: TGTGCTACCTATCGGACGGTTGGCTATGGCTACACCTTC
CDR3aa: CATYRTVGYGYTF
d_gene: -
abundance: -
v_gene: TRBV30
j_gene: TRBJ1-2

CDR3nt: TGTGCCAGCAGCTCCCTTAAAGTCCCCACGGCTTTCTTT
CDR3aa: CASSSLKVPTAFF
d_gene: -
abundance: -
v_gene: TRBV11-2
j_gene: TRBJ1-1

CDR3nt: TGCAGCGTTTCTGTCAGGTTTGAAGCTTTCTTT
CDR3aa: CSVSVRFEAFF
d_gene: -
abundance: many
v_gene: TRBV29-1
j_gene: TRBJ1-1

CDR3nt: TGTGCCAGCAGCCCCCCAGGGGATCGAGGCTACACCTTC
CDR3aa: CASSPPGDRGYTF
d_gene: -
abundance: -
v_gene: TRBV5-6
j_gene: TRBJ1-2

CDR3nt: TGTGCCAGCAGTTACCGGGACAGGGAGACAGATACGCAGTATTTT
CDR3aa: CASSYRDRETDTQYF
d_gene: TRBD1
abundance: once
v_gene: TRBV6-1
j_gene: TRBJ2-3

CDR3nt: TGTGCCAGCAATGAACAGGGGAGGAGTGGCTACACCTTC
CDR3aa: CASNEQGRSGYTF
d_gene: TRBD1
abundance: -
v_gene: TRBV6-2/TRBV6-3
j_gene: TRBJ1-2

CDR3nt: TGTGCCAGCTCACCACCGCGGGGGACGCACAGCACAGATACGCAGTATTTT
CDR3aa: CASSPPRGTHSTDTQYF
d_gene: TRBD2
abundance: -
v_gene: TRBV18
j_gene: TRBJ2-3

CDR3nt: TGCGCCAGCAGCCCGAAAGCGGGGGGATACACAGATACGCAGTATTTT
CDR3aa: CASSPKAGGYTDTQYF
d_gene: TRBD2
abundance: few
v_gene: TRBV4-3
j_gene: TRBJ2-3

CDR3nt: TGTGCCAGCAGCGTTGGACTGCCTCGAGATACGCAGTATTTT
CDR3aa: CASSVGLPRDTQYF
d_gene: -
abundance: few
v_gene: TRBV9
j_gene: TRBJ2-3

CDR3nt: TGTGCCAGCAGAACCATCGGAGGTAGCAATCAGCCCCAGCATTTT
CDR3aa: CASRTIGGSNQPQHF
d_gene: -
abundance: -
v_gene: TRBV27
j_gene: TRBJ1-5

CDR3nt: TGCAGCGTTGACACAGCAAACTATGGCTACACCTTC
CDR3aa: CSVDTANYGYTF
d_gene: -
abundance: -
v_gene: TRBV29-1
j_gene: TRBJ1-2

CDR3nt: TGCAGCGTTGAAGAGACGGTGTATGGCTACACCTTC
CDR3aa: CSVEETVYGYTF
d_gene: -
abundance: many
v_gene: TRBV29-1
j_gene: TRBJ1-2

CDR3nt: TGTGCCAGCAGCCGCCGGGGGACAGGCGAAGCTTTCTTT
CDR3aa: CASSRRGTGEAFF
d_gene: TRBD1
abundance: -
v_gene: TRBV3-1
j_gene: TRBJ1-1

CDR3nt: TGCAGTGCTAGAGATCAGGGAGGGCGGCTAAACAATGAGCAGTTCTTC
CDR3aa: CSARDQGGRLNNEQFF
d_gene: TRBD2
abundance: few
v_gene: TRBV20-1
j_gene: TRBJ2-1